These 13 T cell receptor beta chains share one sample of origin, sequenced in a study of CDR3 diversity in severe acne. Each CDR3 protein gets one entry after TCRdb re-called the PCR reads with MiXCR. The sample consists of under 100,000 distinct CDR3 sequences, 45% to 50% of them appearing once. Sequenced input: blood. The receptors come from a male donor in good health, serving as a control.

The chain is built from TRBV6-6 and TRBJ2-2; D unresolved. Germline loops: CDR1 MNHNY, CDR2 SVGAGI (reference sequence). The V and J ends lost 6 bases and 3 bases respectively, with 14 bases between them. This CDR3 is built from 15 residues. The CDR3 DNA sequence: TGTGCCAGCAGCCCCGGCGGAGCAGACACCGGGGAGCTGTTTTTT. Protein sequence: CASSPGGADTGELFF.

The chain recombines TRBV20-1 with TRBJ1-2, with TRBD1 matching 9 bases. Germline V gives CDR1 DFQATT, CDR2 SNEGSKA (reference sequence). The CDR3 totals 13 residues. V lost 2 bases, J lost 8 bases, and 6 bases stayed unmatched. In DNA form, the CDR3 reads TGCAGTGCTAGACGGGACAGGGAGGGAGGCTACACCTTC. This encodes CSARRDREGGYTF.

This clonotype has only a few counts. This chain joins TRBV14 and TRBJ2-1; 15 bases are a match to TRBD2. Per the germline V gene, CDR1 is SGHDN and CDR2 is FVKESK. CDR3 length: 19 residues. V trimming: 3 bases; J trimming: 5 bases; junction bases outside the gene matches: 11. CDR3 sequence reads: CASSHRAFRTSGRDNEQFF. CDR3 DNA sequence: TGTGCCAGCAGCCACCGGGCTTTCCGGACTAGCGGGAGGGACAATGAGCAGTTCTTC. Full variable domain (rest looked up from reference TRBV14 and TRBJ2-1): EAGVTQFPSHSVIEKGQTVTLRCDPISGHDNLYWYRRVMGKEIKFLLHFVKESKQDESGMPNNRFLAERTGGTYSTLKVQPAELEDSGVYFCASSHRAFRTSGRDNEQFFGPGTRLTVL.

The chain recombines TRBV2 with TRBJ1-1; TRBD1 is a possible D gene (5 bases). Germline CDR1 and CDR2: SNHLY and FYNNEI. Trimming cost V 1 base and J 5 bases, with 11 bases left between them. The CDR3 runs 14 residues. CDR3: CASSEVFGGTEAFF. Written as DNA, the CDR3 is TGTGCCAGCAGTGAAGTATTTGGGGGGACTGAAGCTTTCTTT.

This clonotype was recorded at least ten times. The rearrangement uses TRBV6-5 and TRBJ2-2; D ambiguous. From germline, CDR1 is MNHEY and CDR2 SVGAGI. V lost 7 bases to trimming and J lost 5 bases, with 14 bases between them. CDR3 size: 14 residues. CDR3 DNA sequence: TGTGCCAGCACTCTAATAGCCCTGACCGGGGAGCTGTTTTTT. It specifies CASTLIALTGELFF.

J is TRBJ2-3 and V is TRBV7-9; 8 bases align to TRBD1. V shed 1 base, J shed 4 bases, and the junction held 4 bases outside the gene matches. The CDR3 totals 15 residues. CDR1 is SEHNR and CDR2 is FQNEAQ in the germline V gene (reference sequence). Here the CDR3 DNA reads TGTGCCAGCAGCTTAGGGACAGGGAGGTCAGATACGCAGTATTTT. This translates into CASSLGTGRSDTQYF. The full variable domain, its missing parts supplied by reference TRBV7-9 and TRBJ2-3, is DTGVSQNPRHKITKRGQNVTFRCDPISEHNRLYWYRQTLGQGPEFLTYFQNEAQLEKSRLLSDRFSAERPKGSFSTLEIQRTEQGDSAMYLCASSLGTGRSDTQYFGPGTRLTVL.

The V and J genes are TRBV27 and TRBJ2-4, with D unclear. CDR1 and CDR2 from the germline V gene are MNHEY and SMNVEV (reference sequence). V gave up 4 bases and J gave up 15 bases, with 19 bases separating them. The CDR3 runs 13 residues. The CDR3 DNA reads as TGTGCCAGCAGTTCCGTAGCCAAAAACGTTCGGTACTTC. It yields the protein CASSSVAKNVRYF.

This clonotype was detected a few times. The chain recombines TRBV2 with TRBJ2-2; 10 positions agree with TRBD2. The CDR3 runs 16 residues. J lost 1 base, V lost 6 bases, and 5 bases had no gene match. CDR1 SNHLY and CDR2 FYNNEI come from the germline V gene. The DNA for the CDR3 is TGTGCCAGCAGGGCAACTAGCGGGAAGAACACCGGGGAGCTGTTTTTT. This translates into CASRATSGKNTGELFF.

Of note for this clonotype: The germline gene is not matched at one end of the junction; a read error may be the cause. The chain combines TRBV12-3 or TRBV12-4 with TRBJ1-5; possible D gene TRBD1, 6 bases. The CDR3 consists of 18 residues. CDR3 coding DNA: TGTGCCAACAGTTTAGCGCGGCAGGGGACGAGGAGCAATCAGCCCCAGCATTTT. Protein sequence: CANSLARQGTRSNQPQHF.

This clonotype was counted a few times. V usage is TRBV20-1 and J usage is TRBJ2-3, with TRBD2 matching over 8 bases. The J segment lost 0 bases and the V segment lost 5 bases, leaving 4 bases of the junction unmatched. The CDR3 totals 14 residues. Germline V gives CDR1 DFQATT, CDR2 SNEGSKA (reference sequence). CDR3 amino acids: CSAPIAGSTDTQYF. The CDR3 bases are TGCAGTGCTCCGATAGCGGGAAGCACAGATACGCAGTATTTT.

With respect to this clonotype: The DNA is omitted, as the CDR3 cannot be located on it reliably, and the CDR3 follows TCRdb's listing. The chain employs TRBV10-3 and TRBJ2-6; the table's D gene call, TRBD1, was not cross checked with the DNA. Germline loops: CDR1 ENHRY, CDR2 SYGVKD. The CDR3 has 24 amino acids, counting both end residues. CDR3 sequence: CASGVQGEVGYGYTFGSGANVLTF.

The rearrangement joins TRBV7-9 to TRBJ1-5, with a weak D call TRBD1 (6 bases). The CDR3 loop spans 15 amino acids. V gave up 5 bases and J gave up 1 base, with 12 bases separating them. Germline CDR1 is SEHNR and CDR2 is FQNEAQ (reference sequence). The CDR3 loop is CASSSSGTSNQPQHF. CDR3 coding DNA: TGTGCCAGCAGCAGCAGCGGGACAAGCAATCAGCCCCAGCATTTT.

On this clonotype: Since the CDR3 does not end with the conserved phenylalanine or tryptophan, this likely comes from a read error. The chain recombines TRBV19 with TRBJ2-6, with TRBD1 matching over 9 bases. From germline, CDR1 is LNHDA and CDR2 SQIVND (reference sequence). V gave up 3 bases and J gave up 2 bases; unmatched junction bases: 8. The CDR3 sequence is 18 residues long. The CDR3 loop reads CASSITGTGWTGANVLTS. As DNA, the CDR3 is TGTGCCAGTAGTATTACAGGGACAGGGTGGACTGGGGCCAACGTCCTGACTTCC.